One sample yielded the 32 T cell receptor beta chains listed below, sequenced in a study of human T cells and chemical hapten exposure (dated by TCRdb to the early 2020s). The library relied on RACE. TCRdb shows the sequencer as NextSeq 500. TCRdb took the public reads, trimmed them with fastp at Q25, ran MiXCR for clone calling and kept in-frame beta chains. Rows are combined by CDR3 protein, so each entry shows the most common genes and DNA. The sample table shows 95,000 to 150,000 distinct CDR3 sequences, and 11% are seen once. The ten largest clones take up around 2.4% of the sample. This specimen's time point label, interpreted: patch test 3, about 24 weeks after DPC sensitization. Sample treatment or condition, as interpreted from the label and publication: therapeutic diphenylcyclopropenone sensitization with weekly scalp DPC. Sequencing was performed on whole blood, taken in connection with sensitization to the hapten diphenylcyclopropenone (DPC). These receptors all come from a woman aged 45-60 years with alopecia areata. Some clones in this sample may be carry-over from other donors' samples.

This clonotype was observed many times. The genes are TRBV3-1 and TRBJ2-3; D might be TRBD2 (6 bases). Germline CDR1 reads LGHDT; CDR2 reads YNNKEL (reference sequence). This CDR3 spans 15 amino acids. Trimming pared 1 base from V and 6 bases from J, leaving 14 bases between. CDR3 region: CASSQVPLAGDTQYF. In DNA, the CDR3 is TGTGCCAGCAGCCAAGTCCCACTAGCCGGGGATACGCAGTATTTT.

The rearrangement links TRBV5-1 to TRBJ1-6; D is uncertain. Germline CDR1 is SGHRS and CDR2 is YFSETQ. This CDR3 is 13 amino acids long. V lost 2 bases, J lost 4 bases, and 4 bases lay in between. The CDR3 is CASSFEYNSPLHF. For the CDR3, the DNA is TGCGCCAGCAGCTTCGAATATAATTCACCCCTCCACTTT.

This clonotype has only a few counts. CDR3 coding DNA: TGTGCCAGCAGCTTAAGTACTAGGGGAGAAGCTTTCTTT. Translation: CASSLSTRGEAFF. The chain joins TRBV7-6 to TRBJ1-1, with a possible D match to TRBD1 (5 bases). Trimming removed 2 bases from V and 8 bases from J, with 12 bases in between. Germline V lookup: CDR1 SGHVS, CDR2 FNYEAQ. This CDR3 spans 13 amino acids. Supplemented by reference TRBV7-6 and TRBJ1-1, the full variable domain reads GAGVSQSPRYKVTKRGQDVALRCDPISGHVSLYWYRQALGQGPEFLTYFNYEAQQDKSGLPNDRFSAERPEGSISTLTIQRTEQRDSAMYRCASSLSTRGEAFFGQGTRLTVV.

This clonotype was counted between two and nine times. The chain is built from TRBV28 and TRBJ1-2; 7 bases are a match to TRBD1. V lost 7 bases to trimming and J lost 6 bases; unmatched junction nucleotides: 11. The CDR3 consists of 14 residues. Germline-derived CDR1 and CDR2 are MDHEN and SYDVKM. The CDR3 coding sequence is TGTGCCAGCACCGAAATCGACAGGGTTGATGGCTACACCTTC. This codes for CASTEIDRVDGYTF.

The chain recombines TRBV5-1 with TRBJ2-5, with 10 bases identical to TRBD1. Germline values: CDR1 SGHRS, CDR2 YFSETQ. The length of the CDR3 is 15 residues. The trim removed 4 bases at V and 3 bases at J, leaving 6 bases unmatched. CDR3 nucleotides: TGCGCCAGCAGCAAGACAGGGGGCGCGGAAGAGACCCAGTACTTC. Translated, it gives CASSKTGGAEETQYF.

This clonotype was counted at least ten times. CDR3 coding DNA: TGCAGTGCAGCAGACAGGGCCAACTATGGCTACACCTTC. Translating it yields CSAADRANYGYTF. This chain connects TRBV20-1 to TRBJ1-2; 7 nucleotides agree with TRBD1. The CDR3 is 13 amino acids. Germline V gene lookup returns CDR1 DFQATT and CDR2 SNEGSKA (reference sequence). Trimming cost V 6 bases and J 2 bases; bases outside gene matches: 6.

The chain has TRBV28 and TRBJ2-1, with a weak D call TRBD2 (5 bases). The V end was cut by 3 bases, the J end by 5 bases, with 11 bases between. Germline V lookup: CDR1 MDHEN, CDR2 SYDVKM. CDR3 length: 14 amino acids. CDR3 loop: CASSLGRFNNEQFF. Here the CDR3 DNA reads TGTGCCAGCAGTTTGGGGAGATTTAACAATGAGCAGTTCTTC.

In the case of this clonotype: A read error is possible here, since a much larger clone lies one base away. The chain has TRBV27 and TRBJ2-6; tentatively, D is TRBD1 (5 bases). The CDR3 has 15 amino acids. Germline V CDR1 and CDR2: MNHEY, SMNVEV (reference sequence). The CDR3 region has the DNA TGTGCCAGCAGTTTTTTACCTACTGGGGCCAACGTCCTGGCTTTC. Its translation is CASSFLPTGANVLAF.

This clonotype was observed a few times. The chain recombines TRBV3-1 with TRBJ2-3, with 7 bases that match TRBD2. The trim removed 4 bases at V and 2 bases at J, leaving 33 bases unmatched. The CDR3 totals 24 residues. The V gene's germline CDR1 is LGHDT and CDR2 YNNKEL (reference sequence). The CDR3 region is CASSRKDRASGSAGVIYYTDTQYF. CDR3 DNA: TGTGCCAGCAGCCGAAAGGACCGGGCATCCGGTTCGGCGGGGGTCATATACTACACAGATACGCAGTATTTT.

This clonotype was picked up a small number of times. V gene TRBV6-5 combines with J gene TRBJ1-1; 8 bases are shared with TRBD1. The V segment lost 5 bases and the J segment 7 bases; nucleotides outside the gene matches: 9. CDR1 MNHEY and CDR2 SVGAGI come from the germline V gene. The CDR3 has 14 amino acids. The CDR3 sequence: CASSRIRGQGEAFF. The CDR3 DNA follows: TGTGCCAGCAGTCGAATTCGCGGACAGGGTGAAGCTTTCTTT.

This clonotype has a count of ten or more. V usage is TRBV12-3 or TRBV12-4 and J usage is TRBJ1-4, with TRBD1 as a possible D gene (6 bases). CDR3 length: 12 residues. V was pared by 5 bases and J by 6 bases, with 7 bases between. The CDR3 loop is CASSRTDEKLFF. CDR3 DNA: TGTGCCAGCAGTCGGACAGATGAAAAACTGTTTTTT.

V and J are TRBV7-2 and TRBJ2-3, with D unresolved. The germline V and J ends were trimmed by 3 bases and 5 bases, with 6 bases remaining between them. The germline CDR1 and CDR2 sequences are SGHTA and FQGNSA. This CDR3 has 12 residues. CDR3 coding DNA: TGTGCCAGCAGCTTGGACCGAGATACGCAGTATTTT. Protein: CASSLDRDTQYF. The full variable domain, completed using reference TRBV7-2 and TRBJ2-3, is GAGVSQSPSNKVTEKGKDVELRCDPISGHTALYWYRQSLGQGLEFLIYFQGNSAPDKSGLPSDRFSAERTGGSVSTLTIQRTQQEDSAVYLCASSLDRDTQYFGPGTRLTVL.

In its sample, this clonotype was seen a few times. The chain links TRBV18 to TRBJ1-1, with 7 bases matching TRBD1. The J segment lost 2 bases and the V segment lost 10 bases, leaving 7 bases of the junction unmatched. The germline V gene encodes CDR1 KGHSH and CDR2 LQKENI. This CDR3 contains 13 residues. The CDR3 region is CATSGTVNTEAFF. CDR3 bases: TGTGCCACTTCAGGGACAGTTAACACTGAAGCTTTCTTT. Full variable domain (missing parts from reference TRBV18 and TRBJ1-1): NAGVMQNPRHLVRRRGQEARLRCSPMKGHSHVYWYRQLPEEGLKFMVYLQKENIIDESGMPKERFSAEFPKEGPSILRIQQVVRGDSAAYFCATSGTVNTEAFFGQGTRLTVV.

This clonotype was observed at least ten times. The chain combines TRBV12-3 or TRBV12-4 with TRBJ2-7; D is uncertain. This CDR3 contains 12 residues. Trimming left V 5 bases short and J 7 bases short, with 12 bases between. CDR3 nucleotide sequence: TGTGCCAGCAGTCTCTCGGAAGTAGAGCAGTACTTC. Protein: CASSLSEVEQYF.

Only a few counts were recorded for this clonotype. CDR3 bases: TGCGCCAGCCGCATAACAGGGGCGGTATCAGAGACCCAGTACTTC. Translated, it gives CASRITGAVSETQYF. The chain is built from TRBV5-1 and TRBJ2-5; 7 bases fit TRBD1. Per the germline V gene, CDR1 is SGHRS and CDR2 is YFSETQ. The CDR3 extends over 15 amino acids. With 7 bases clipped from V and 4 bases from J, the junction kept 13 bases outside the gene matches.

The chain employs TRBV5-6 and TRBJ1-2; D unresolved. Trimming stripped 6 bases from V and 14 bases from J, with 17 bases between. Germline assignment: CDR1 SGHDT and CDR2 YYEEEE. This CDR3 has 11 residues. Written as DNA, the CDR3 is TGTGCCAGCACCACCGGCGAACCTCTTACCTTC. Encoded protein: CASTTGEPLTF. The variable domain in full, completed from reference TRBV5-6 and TRBJ1-2, reads DAGVTQSPTHLIKTRGQQVTLRCSPKSGHDTVSWYQQALGQGPQFIFQYYEEEERQRGNFPDRFSGHQFPNYSSELNVNALLLGDSALYLCASTTGEPLTFGSGTRLTVV.

This clonotype showed up just a few times. The chain employs TRBV2 and TRBJ1-5, with D unclear. The CDR3 runs to 14 residues. Germline lookup yields CDR1 SNHLY and CDR2 FYNNEI. Trimming removed 4 bases from V and 5 bases from J, with 12 bases in between. The CDR3 protein is CASSARGFDQPQHF. The CDR3 DNA is TGTGCCAGCAGTGCCCGTGGGTTTGATCAGCCCCAGCATTTT.

This clonotype turned up a few times. The rearrangement uses TRBV12-3 or TRBV12-4 and TRBJ2-4; 8 bases match TRBD2. This CDR3 is built from 16 residues. V was clipped by 11 bases and J by 8 bases; unmatched bases: 20. The CDR3 nucleotides read TGTGCCTCCCTTAAGGGGCTAGCGGGCTATGGGGACATTCAGTACTTC. Its protein product is CASLKGLAGYGDIQYF.

This clonotype has a handful of counts. This CDR3 is CASSERLAGGNQPQHF. The DNA for the CDR3 is TGTGCCAGCAGTGAAAGGTTAGCAGGGGGCAATCAGCCCCAGCATTTT. The rearrangement joins TRBV6-1 to TRBJ1-5; D possibly corresponds to TRBD1 (6 bases). The CDR3 is 16 residues long. Germline values: CDR1 MNHNS, CDR2 SASEGT. V dropped 2 bases and J dropped 2 bases, with 13 bases sitting between them.

The chain employs TRBV5-4 and TRBJ2-7; 10 bases are shared with TRBD1. The CDR3 is 16 residues long. V trimming: 4 bases; J trimming: 9 bases; junction bases outside the gene matches: 16. Germline V gene lookup returns CDR1 SGHNT and CDR2 YYREEE (reference sequence). The CDR3 protein is CASSVEPGQGTTGQYF. CDR3 DNA sequence: TGTGCCAGCAGCGTCGAACCGGGACAGGGGACCACGGGGCAGTACTTC.

This clonotype was counted a few times. V is TRBV5-1 and J is TRBJ1-1; TRBD1 aligns across 7 bases. The CDR3 length is 15 residues. Losses at the gene ends were 4 bases for V and 3 bases for J; bases not matched to a gene: 9. CDR1 and CDR2 from the germline V gene are SGHRS and YFSETQ. CDR3 residues: CASSTRQGVYTEAFF. In nucleotides, the CDR3 is TGCGCCAGCAGCACTCGACAGGGTGTGTACACTGAAGCTTTCTTT.

Only a few counts were recorded for this clonotype. The chain joins TRBV20-1 to TRBJ1-5; TRBD1 aligns across 10 bases. Germline-derived CDR1 and CDR2 are DFQATT and SNEGSKA (reference sequence). The CDR3 has 15 residues. The ends lost 2 bases at V and 3 bases at J; junction bases unmatched: 4. CDR3 coding DNA: TGCAGTGCTAGACAGACAGGGGGCAACAATCAGCCCCAGCATTTT. As protein: CSARQTGGNNQPQHF.

The table lists this clonotype with many counts. CDR3 sequence (DNA): TGTGCCAGCAGCCAAGAAATCAGGACAAGCTCTGAAGCTTTCTTT. Translated, it gives CASSQEIRTSSEAFF. The V call is TRBV14, the J call TRBJ1-1; a weak D match, TRBD1 (5 bases). Germline loops: CDR1 SGHDN, CDR2 FVKESK. The CDR3 extends over 15 amino acids. V dropped 0 bases and J dropped 6 bases, with 14 bases sitting between them. The variable domain in full, completed from reference TRBV14 and TRBJ1-1, reads EAGVTQFPSHSVIEKGQTVTLRCDPISGHDNLYWYRRVMGKEIKFLLHFVKESKQDESGMPNNRFLAERTGGTYSTLKVQPAELEDSGVYFCASSQEIRTSSEAFFGQGTRLTVV.

DNA of the CDR3: TGTGCCAGCTCACATCCCTCCTCTGGGGCCAACGTCCTGACTTTC. Encoded protein: CASSHPSSGANVLTF. V usage is TRBV18 and J usage is TRBJ2-6; the D is unclear. The CDR3 is made up of 15 amino acids. CDR1 and CDR2 (germline): KGHSH, LQKENI. The ends were cut back, 4 bases at V and 0 bases at J, with 7 bases in the middle.

This clonotype has only a few counts. The gene calls are TRBV29-1 and TRBJ1-2; D uncertain. V lost 2 bases to trimming and J lost 2 bases, with 9 bases between them. The germline V gene has CDR1 SQVTM and CDR2 ANQGSEA. The CDR3 consists of 13 residues. The CDR3 is CSVEPTTNYGYTF. CDR3 nucleotide sequence: TGCAGCGTTGAACCGACCACAAACTATGGCTACACCTTC.

Notes on this clonotype: The conserved final phenylalanine or tryptophan is absent from the CDR3, which likely points to a read error. The gene calls are TRBV12-3 or TRBV12-4 and TRBJ2-3; 11 nucleotides match TRBD2. J was trimmed by 4 bases and V by 3 bases; bases with no gene match: 12. The CDR3 is 18 residues long. The CDR3, as DNA: TGTGCCAGCAGTTTGGGACTAGCGGCCATGCCTTCCTCAGATACGCAGTATCTT. Its protein product is CASSLGLAAMPSSDTQYL.

This chain joins TRBV2 and TRBJ2-7; D is unclear. The germline CDR1 and CDR2 sequences are SNHLY and FYNNEI. The V end lost 3 bases, the J end lost 2 bases, and 17 bases lay between the germline ends. There are 16 residues in the CDR3. CDR3 sequence: CASSEVPVLLPYEQYF. As DNA, the CDR3 is TGTGCCAGCAGTGAGGTCCCGGTACTCTTGCCCTACGAGCAGTACTTC.

This clonotype turned up a few times. V gene TRBV29-1 combines with J gene TRBJ1-1; D perhaps matches TRBD1 (5 bases). The CDR3 extends over 15 amino acids. The V gene lost 0 bases and the J gene lost 2 bases, with 13 bases spanning the gap. The germline V gene has CDR1 SQVTM and CDR2 ANQGSEA. This CDR3 reads CSVEDPTGGNTEAFF. The CDR3 DNA is TGCAGCGTTGAAGATCCCACCGGGGGAAACACTGAAGCTTTCTTT.

In its sample, this clonotype was seen a few times. The chain links TRBV4-2 to TRBJ1-1; 9 bases are shared with TRBD1. CDR1 is LGHNA and CDR2 is YNFKEQ in the germline V gene. This CDR3 contains 16 residues. V lost 4 bases and J lost 0; bases outside the gene matches: 6. The CDR3 region has the DNA TGTGCCAGCAGCCGGGGGGACAGGGACATGAACACTGAAGCTTTCTTT. It translates to CASSRGDRDMNTEAFF.

This chain links TRBV7-8 with TRBJ2-7; D is perhaps TRBD2 (7 bases). The CDR3 covers 14 residues. The germline CDR1 and CDR2 sequences are SGHVS and FQNEAQ. Between the trimmed V and J ends, which lost 5 bases and 1 base, there was a span of 12 bases. CDR3 DNA sequence: TGTGCCAGCAGCCCGGGGGGCGGTTCCTACGAGCAGTACTTC. It encodes CASSPGGGSYEQYF.

The chain is built from TRBV7-2 and TRBJ1-1; perhaps TRBD1 as D (6 bases). From germline, CDR1 is SGHTA and CDR2 FQGNSA. The CDR3 is 14 residues long. V was trimmed by 4 bases and J by 3 bases, leaving 12 bases between them. The CDR3 loop reads CASSSTGRDTEAFF. DNA of the CDR3: TGTGCCAGCAGCTCAACAGGGAGAGACACTGAAGCTTTCTTT. The full variable domain, in which reference TRBV7-2 and TRBJ1-1 provide the parts outside the CDR3, is GAGVSQSPSNKVTEKGKDVELRCDPISGHTALYWYRQSLGQGLEFLIYFQGNSAPDKSGLPSDRFSAERTGGSVSTLTIQRTQQEDSAVYLCASSSTGRDTEAFFGQGTRLTVV.

There are many counts of this clonotype. The chain has TRBV6-2 or TRBV6-3 and TRBJ2-7; TRBD1 is a possible D gene (5 bases). This CDR3 is built from 13 residues. V lost 2 bases to trimming and J lost 7 bases, with 12 bases between them. Germline CDR1 is MNHEY and CDR2 is SVGEGT. CDR3 nucleotide sequence: TGTGCCAGCAGTTACAGGGGTACGTCGGAGCAGTACTTC. It encodes CASSYRGTSEQYF.